These T cell receptor beta chains were read from a single sample in a study of CD8+ T cells in alopecia areata. Data came from immunoSEQ multiplex PCR; TCRdb stores just in-frame clones and leaves some out. Of 90,000 to 120,000 clones listed, 80% to 85% are singletons. The sample in question was CD8+ T cells sorted from blood, obtained at week 24, from a patient treated with tofacitinib. These receptors were obtained from a human donor with alopecia areata. Each CDR3 is given with its conserved first and last residue. Fields, in order: V gene, D gene, J gene, clone size, CDR3 DNA, CDR3 protein. A D gene is named only where the DNA matches it firmly. Some rows mark clone size as missing; the rest say once, few, many or name a class of expanded clone.

TRBV6-5,TRBD1,TRBJ1-2,NA,TGTGCCAGCAGTTACTCGACAGGGTCGGTGTATGGCTACACCTTC,CASSYSTGSVYGYTF
TRBV29-1,NA,TRBJ2-1,NA,TGCAGCGTTGCGAGAAACAATGAGCAGTTCTTC,CSVARNNEQFF
TRBV29-1,TRBD2,TRBJ2-1,NA,TGCAGCGTTGAAGTCGGGGAGGGATCCTACAATGAGCAGTTCTTC,CSVEVGEGSYNEQFF
TRBV7-8,NA,TRBJ2-1,NA,TGTGCCAGCAGCTCGCGGACCCCGAAGGGGCAGTTCTTC,CASSSRTPKGQFF
TRBV10-3,TRBD2,TRBJ2-1,few,TGTGCCATTTTAGCGGGGGGAAGCAATGAGCAGTTCTTC,CAILAGGSNEQFF
TRBV7-9,TRBD2,TRBJ2-1,few,TGTGCCAGCAGCTTAGCCGAAGGCAGCGGGGGAAAAGACAATGAGCAGTTCTTC,CASSLAEGSGGKDNEQFF
TRBV15,NA,TRBJ2-7,NA,TGTGCCACCAGCACCTCCTCAAACTCCTACGAGCAGTACTTC,CATSTSSNSYEQYF
TRBV27,TRBD1,TRBJ1-5,once,TGTGCCAGCGGACAGGGCCACAATCAGCCCCAGCATTTT,CASGQGHNQPQHF
TRBV10-3,TRBD2,TRBJ2-1,few,TGTGCCATGAGTAGCGGGGGGGCCTACAATGAGCAGTTCTTC,CAMSSGGAYNEQFF
TRBV29-1,NA,TRBJ2-1,NA,TGCAGCGTGGTCTCCTACAATGAGCAGTTCTTC,CSVVSYNEQFF
TRBV27,NA,TRBJ1-1,NA,TGTGCCAGCAACCGTAACAGGGAGGACACTGAAGCTTTCTTT,CASNRNREDTEAFF
TRBV29-1,TRBD1,TRBJ2-7,NA,TGCAGCGCGGACAGGGGGCCCGAGCAGTACTTC,CSADRGPEQYF
TRBV4-2,TRBD1,TRBJ2-3,NA,TGTGCCAGCGGACAGGGGGCTGCGCAGTATTTT,CASGQGAAQYF
TRBV2,NA,TRBJ2-3,NA,TGTGCCAGCAGTGAAGTGTGGGACTCCACAGATACGCAGTATTTT,CASSEVWDSTDTQYF
TRBV19,NA,TRBJ1-1,NA,TGTGCCAGTAGTATGGAGGTCATGAACACTGAAGCTTTCTTT,CASSMEVMNTEAFF
TRBV27,NA,TRBJ2-7,NA,TGTGCCAGCAGTTTACGAACAGGTTACGCGCAGTACTTC,CASSLRTGYAQYF
TRBV4-1,TRBD1,TRBJ2-3,NA,TGCGCCAGCAGCCATACCGGGACAGGGCTTCCAGATACGCAGTATTTT,CASSHTGTGLPDTQYF
TRBV5-1,NA,TRBJ2-2,NA,TGCGCCAGCAGCTTGCGTCCGGATTTCACCGGGGAGCTGTTTTTT,CASSLRPDFTGELFF
TRBV7-6,NA,TRBJ1-5,NA,TGTGCCAGCAGCTTAGACAGTTATAGCAATCAGCCCCAGCATTTT,CASSLDSYSNQPQHF
TRBV9,NA,TRBJ2-2,NA,TGTGCCAGCAGCCCGCGGGCCACCGGGGAGCTGTTTTTT,CASSPRATGELFF
TRBV2,NA,TRBJ1-1,NA,TGTGCCAGCAGTCCTTTTGGCTCCCATCCCGGCACTGAAGCTTTCTTT,CASSPFGSHPGTEAFF
TRBV7-9,TRBD1,TRBJ2-7,NA,TGTGCCAGCAGCGTAGGGGGCGGTCAGGGCTACGAGCAGTACTTC,CASSVGGGQGYEQYF
TRBV5-8,NA,TRBJ2-7,NA,TGTGCCAGCAGCCTCCGGGCCGAGGCCTACGAGCAGTACTTC,CASSLRAEAYEQYF
TRBV29-1,NA,TRBJ2-1,NA,TGCAGCATTGAAGGTGTGGGGGAGGTAAATGAGCAGTTCTTC,CSIEGVGEVNEQFF
TRBV6-5,NA,TRBJ2-5,NA,TGTGCCAGCAGCCCCGGTCGCAATCTGGAGACCCAGTACTTC,CASSPGRNLETQYF
TRBV19,TRBD2,TRBJ2-1,NA,TGTGCCAGTAGTATACTAGCGGGGGAGCAGTTCTTC,CASSILAGEQFF
TRBV1,NA,TRBJ1-4,NA,TGCACCAGCAGCCAAGAATGGGCCGAAAAACTGTTTTTT,CTSSQEWAEKLFF
TRBV6-5,NA,TRBJ2-1,NA,TGTGCCAGCAGTCTCCTTACGAACAATGAGCAGTTCTTC,CASSLLTNNEQFF
TRBV4-2,TRBD1,TRBJ2-7,NA,TGTGCCAGCAGCCAAGAAAACAGGGGCTACGAGCAGTACTTC,CASSQENRGYEQYF
TRBV11-2,TRBD1,TRBJ1-2,NA,TGTGCCAGCAGCTTAGGGGACAGCTATGGCTACACCTTC,CASSLGDSYGYTF
TRBV4-2,NA,TRBJ1-5,NA,TGTGCCAGCAGCCAAATAATGTCCAGCAATCAGCCCCAGCATTTT,CASSQIMSSNQPQHF
TRBV7-6,TRBD2,TRBJ2-2,NA,TGTGCCAGCAGAACCGAGCGGGGGCACACCGGGGAGCTGTTTTTT,CASRTERGHTGELFF
TRBV7-9,NA,TRBJ2-1,few,TGTGCCAGCAGCGCACCAGGGTTCTACAATGAGCAGTTCTTC,CASSAPGFYNEQFF
TRBV5-6,NA,TRBJ2-7,NA,TGTGCCAGCAGCGCGGGAATCCACGAGCAGTACTTC,CASSAGIHEQYF
TRBV13,TRBD1,TRBJ2-7,NA,TGTGCCAGCAGCTTAGGGGACAGGGGCCCCTACGAGCAGTACTTC,CASSLGDRGPYEQYF
TRBV6-4,TRBD2,TRBJ2-3,few,TGTGCCAGCAGTCGACTAGCGGGGGGTGCAGATACGCAGTATTTT,CASSRLAGGADTQYF
TRBV2,NA,TRBJ1-4,NA,TGTGCCAGCAGTCGGATGGGGGGCCTTAATGAAAAACTGTTTTTT,CASSRMGGLNEKLFF
TRBV4-2,NA,TRBJ1-5,NA,TGTGCCAGCAGTCAGGATACAGGGCTCAATCAGCCCCAGCATTTT,CASSQDTGLNQPQHF
TRBV30,TRBD1,TRBJ2-3,NA,TGTGCCGGCCCACCGGGACAGGGACGGGGGGATACGCAGTATTTT,CAGPPGQGRGDTQYF
TRBV7-2,NA,TRBJ2-3,NA,TGTGCCAGCAGCTTAACTGGGACCTTAATAGGAGATACGCAGTATTTT,CASSLTGTLIGDTQYF
TRBV29-1,NA,TRBJ2-5,few,TGCAGCGCCGAAGAGGAACTGGGAGAGACCCAGTACTTC,CSAEEELGETQYF
TRBV27,TRBD2,TRBJ2-7,NA,TGTGCCAGCAGTTTGTCGGCGGGAGCTCAAACCTACGAGCAGTACTTC,CASSLSAGAQTYEQYF
TRBV6-5,NA,TRBJ2-7,NA,TGTGCCAGCAGCCCGCAGCCGGTTCCTATCTACGAGCAGTACTTC,CASSPQPVPIYEQYF
TRBV5-6,NA,TRBJ1-1,NA,TGTGCCAGCAGCTCAGTCAGTTCATCTGAAGCTTTCTTT,CASSSVSSSEAFF
TRBV15,NA,TRBJ2-1,once,TGTGCCACCAGCCGTGGGGGGAGCTCCTACAATGAGCAGTTCTTC,CATSRGGSSYNEQFF
TRBV28,NA,TRBJ1-4,NA,TGTGCCAGCAGTTCTCGGGGGGGCAGTAATGAAAAACTGTTTTTT,CASSSRGGSNEKLFF
TRBV14,NA,TRBJ1-4,NA,TGTGCCAGCAGCCAAGAGAATTCCCTGGCCCGGGGACTGTTTTTT,CASSQENSLARGLFF
TRBV27,NA,TRBJ2-3,few,TGTGCCAGCAGTAAACTTACCTCGGTTAACACAGATACGCAGTATTTT,CASSKLTSVNTDTQYF
TRBV7-9,TRBD1,TRBJ2-4,NA,TGTGCCAGCAGCTCAAGTGGGACAGTAGCCAAAAACATTCAGTACTTC,CASSSSGTVAKNIQYF
TRBV7-9,NA,TRBJ2-3,few,TGTGCCAGCAGCCCACCTCGTGGGGAGTTAGATACGCAGTATTTT,CASSPPRGELDTQYF
TRBV7-8,NA,TRBJ1-2,NA,TGTGCCAGCAGCCCACCTCAGGGTTTTCCTAACTATGGCTACACCTTC,CASSPPQGFPNYGYTF
TRBV4-3,NA,TRBJ2-7,NA,TGCGCCAGCAGCTACACCGCTAGTAGCTACGAGCAGTACTTC,CASSYTASSYEQYF
TRBV6-5,TRBD2,TRBJ2-7,once,TGTGCCAGCAGTTACTTAGCGGGGGGATACCTGGAGCAGTACTTC,CASSYLAGGYLEQYF
TRBV4-1,NA,TRBJ2-1,NA,TGCGCCAGCAGCCCATTCGGACGATACAATGAGCAGTTCTTC,CASSPFGRYNEQFF
TRBV19,TRBD1,TRBJ1-6,once,TGTGCCAGTAGTATCGGGACAGTCGGTGGATCACCCCTCCACTTT,CASSIGTVGGSPLHF
TRBV5-6,TRBD2,TRBJ2-1,once,TGTGCCAGCAGCTTGGCCCTTGCGGCTAGCGGTATCTACAATGAGCAGTTCTTC,CASSLALAASGIYNEQFF
TRBV7-2,NA,TRBJ2-2,NA,TGTGCCAGCAGCTTCGGACAACCCGGGGAGCTGTTTTTT,CASSFGQPGELFF
TRBV7-9,TRBD1,TRBJ2-4,NA,TGTGCCAGCAGTTCCGACAGGGTTGGTGGGGACAAAAACATTCAGTACTTC,CASSSDRVGGDKNIQYF
TRBV7-9,TRBD2,TRBJ2-2,few,TGTGCCAGCAGCTACCCGACTAGCGGGGATAACACCGGGGAGCTGTTTTTT,CASSYPTSGDNTGELFF
TRBV5-1,NA,TRBJ2-1,NA,TGCGCCAGCAGCTTGGGTACAGTGAGCTCCTACAATGAGCAGTTCTTC,CASSLGTVSSYNEQFF